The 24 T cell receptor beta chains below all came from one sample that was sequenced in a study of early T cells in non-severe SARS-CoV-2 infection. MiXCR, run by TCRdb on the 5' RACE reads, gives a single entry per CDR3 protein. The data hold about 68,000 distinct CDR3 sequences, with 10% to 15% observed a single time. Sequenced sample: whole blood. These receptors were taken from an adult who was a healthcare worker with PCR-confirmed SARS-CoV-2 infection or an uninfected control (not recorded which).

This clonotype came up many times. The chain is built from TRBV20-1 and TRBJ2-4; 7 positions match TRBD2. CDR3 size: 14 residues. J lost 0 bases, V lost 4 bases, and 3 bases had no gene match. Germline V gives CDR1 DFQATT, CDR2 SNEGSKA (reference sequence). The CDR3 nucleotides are TGCAGTGCTAACCGCGGGGGAGCCAAAAACATTCAGTACTTC. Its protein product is CSANRGGAKNIQYF.

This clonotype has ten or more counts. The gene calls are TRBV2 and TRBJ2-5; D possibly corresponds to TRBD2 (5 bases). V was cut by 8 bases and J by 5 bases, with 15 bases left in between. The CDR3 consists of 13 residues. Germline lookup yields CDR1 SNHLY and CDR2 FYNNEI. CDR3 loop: CASGRAEAETQYF. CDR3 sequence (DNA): TGTGCCAGCGGACGGGCGGAGGCGGAGACCCAGTACTTC.

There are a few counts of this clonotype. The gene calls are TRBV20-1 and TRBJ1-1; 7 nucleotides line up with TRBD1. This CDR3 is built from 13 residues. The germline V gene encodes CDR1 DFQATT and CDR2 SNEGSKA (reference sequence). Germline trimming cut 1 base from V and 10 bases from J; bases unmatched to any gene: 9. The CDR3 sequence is CSARGEGARGAFF. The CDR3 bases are TGCAGTGCTAGAGGGGAGGGGGCGAGAGGAGCTTTCTTT.

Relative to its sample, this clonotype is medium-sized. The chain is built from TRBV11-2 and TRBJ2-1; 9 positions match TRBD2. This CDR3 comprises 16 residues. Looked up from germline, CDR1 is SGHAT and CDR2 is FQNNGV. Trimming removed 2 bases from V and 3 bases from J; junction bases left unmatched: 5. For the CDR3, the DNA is TGTGCCAGCAGCTTAATGCGGGGGGGCTTCTACAATGAGCAGTTCTTC. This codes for CASSLMRGGFYNEQFF.

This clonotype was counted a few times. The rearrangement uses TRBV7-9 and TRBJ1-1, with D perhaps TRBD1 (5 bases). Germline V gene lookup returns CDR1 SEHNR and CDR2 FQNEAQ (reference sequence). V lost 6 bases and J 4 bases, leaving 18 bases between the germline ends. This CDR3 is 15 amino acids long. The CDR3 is CASRLLLRGSTEAFF. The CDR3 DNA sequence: TGTGCCAGCAGACTACTTCTACGGGGGAGCACTGAAGCTTTCTTT. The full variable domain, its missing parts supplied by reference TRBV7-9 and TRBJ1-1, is DTGVSQNPRHKITKRGQNVTFRCDPISEHNRLYWYRQTLGQGPEFLTYFQNEAQLEKSRLLSDRFSAERPKGSFSTLEIQRTEQGDSAMYLCASRLLLRGSTEAFFGQGTRLTVV.

CDR3 nucleotide sequence: TGTGCCAGCAGTCACAGGGGGCGCGAAAAACTGTTTTTT. Translating it yields CASSHRGREKLFF. The chain employs TRBV27 and TRBJ1-4; 9 bases align to TRBD1. The CDR3 runs 13 residues. In germline, CDR1 is MNHEY, CDR2 SMNVEV (reference sequence). Trimming at V came to 5 bases and at J to 8 bases, leaving 3 bases not matched to a gene.

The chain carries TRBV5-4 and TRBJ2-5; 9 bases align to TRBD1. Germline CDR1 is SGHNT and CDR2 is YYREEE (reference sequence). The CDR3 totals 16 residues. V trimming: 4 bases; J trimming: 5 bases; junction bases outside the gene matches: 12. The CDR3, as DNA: TGTGCCAGCAGCCCCACCCGGACAGGGGTAGGGGAGACCCAGTACTTC. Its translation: CASSPTRTGVGETQYF.

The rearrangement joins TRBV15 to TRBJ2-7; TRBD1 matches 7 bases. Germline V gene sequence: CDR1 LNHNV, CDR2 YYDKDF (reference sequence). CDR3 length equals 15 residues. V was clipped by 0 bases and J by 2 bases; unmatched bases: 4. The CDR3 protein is CATSREIGTAYEQYF. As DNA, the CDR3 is TGTGCCACCAGCAGAGAAATTGGGACAGCCTACGAGCAGTACTTC.

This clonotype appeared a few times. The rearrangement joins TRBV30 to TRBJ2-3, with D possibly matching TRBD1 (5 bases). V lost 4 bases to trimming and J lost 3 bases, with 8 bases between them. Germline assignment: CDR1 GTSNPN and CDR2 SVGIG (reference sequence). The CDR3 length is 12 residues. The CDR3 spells CAWKGQTDTQYF. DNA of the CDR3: TGTGCCTGGAAGGGGCAGACAGATACGCAGTATTTT.

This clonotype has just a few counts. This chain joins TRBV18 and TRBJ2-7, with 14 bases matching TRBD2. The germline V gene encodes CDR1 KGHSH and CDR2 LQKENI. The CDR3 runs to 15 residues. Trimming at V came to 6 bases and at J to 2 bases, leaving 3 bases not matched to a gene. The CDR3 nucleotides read TGTGCCAGCTCCCGGACTAGCGGGGGGACCTACGAGCAGTACTTC. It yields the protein CASSRTSGGTYEQYF.

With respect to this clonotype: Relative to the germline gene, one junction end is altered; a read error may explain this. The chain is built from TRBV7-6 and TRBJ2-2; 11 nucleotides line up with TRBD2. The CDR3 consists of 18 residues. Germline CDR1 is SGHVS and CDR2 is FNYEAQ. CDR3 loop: CASNLGTSGVANTGELFF. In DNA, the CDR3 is TGTGCCAGCAACTTAGGGACTAGCGGCGTTGCGAACACCGGGGAGCTGTTTTTT.

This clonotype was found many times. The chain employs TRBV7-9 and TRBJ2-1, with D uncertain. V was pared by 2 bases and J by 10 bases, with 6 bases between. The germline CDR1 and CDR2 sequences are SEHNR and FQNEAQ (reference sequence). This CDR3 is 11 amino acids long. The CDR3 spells CASSLLGEQFF. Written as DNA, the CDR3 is TGTGCCAGCAGCTTACTAGGAGAGCAGTTCTTC.

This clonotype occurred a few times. The CDR3 loop is CASSYTDRARNSPLHF. The CDR3 nucleotides read TGTGCCAGCAGTTACACCGACAGGGCGCGGAATTCACCCCTCCACTTT. The V and J genes are TRBV6-5 and TRBJ1-6; 7 nucleotides align to TRBD1. J gave up 7 bases and V 2 bases, and 8 bases lay outside the gene matches. Germline V gene lookup returns CDR1 MNHEY and CDR2 SVGAGI. CDR3 length: 16 residues.

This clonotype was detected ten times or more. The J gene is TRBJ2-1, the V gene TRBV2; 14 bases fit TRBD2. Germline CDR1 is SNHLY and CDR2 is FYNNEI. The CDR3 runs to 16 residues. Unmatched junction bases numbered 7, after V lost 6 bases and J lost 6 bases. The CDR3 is CASSRLAGGPVNEQFF. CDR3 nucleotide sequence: TGTGCCAGCAGCCGACTAGCGGGGGGGCCGGTCAATGAGCAGTTCTTC.

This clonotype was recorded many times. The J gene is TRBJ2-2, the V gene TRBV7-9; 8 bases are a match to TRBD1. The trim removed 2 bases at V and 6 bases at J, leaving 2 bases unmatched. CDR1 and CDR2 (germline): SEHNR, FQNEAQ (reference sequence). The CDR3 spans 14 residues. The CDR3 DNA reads TGTGCCAGCAGCTTACTCAGGGGGCCCGGGGAGCTGTTTTTT. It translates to CASSLLRGPGELFF.

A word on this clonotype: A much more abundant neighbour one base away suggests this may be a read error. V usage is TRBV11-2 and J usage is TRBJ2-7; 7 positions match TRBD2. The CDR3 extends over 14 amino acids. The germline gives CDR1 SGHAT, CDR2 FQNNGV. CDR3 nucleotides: TGTGTCAGCAGCTGGTTGCGGGGGTCCCACGAGCAGTACTTC. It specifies CVSSWLRGSHEQYF. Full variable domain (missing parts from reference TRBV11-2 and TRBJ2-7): EAGVAQSPRYKIIEKRQSVAFWCNPISGHATLYWYQQILGQGPKLLIQFQNNGVVDDSQLPKDRFSAERLKGVDSTLKIQPAKLEDSAVYLCVSSWLRGSHEQYFGPGTRLTVT.

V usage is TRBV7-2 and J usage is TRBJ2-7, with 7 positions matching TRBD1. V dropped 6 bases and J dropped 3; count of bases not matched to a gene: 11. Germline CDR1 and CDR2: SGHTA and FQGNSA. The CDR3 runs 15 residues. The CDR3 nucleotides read TGTGCCAGCAGTCGTACGGACAGGAATAGCTACGAGCAGTACTTC. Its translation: CASSRTDRNSYEQYF.

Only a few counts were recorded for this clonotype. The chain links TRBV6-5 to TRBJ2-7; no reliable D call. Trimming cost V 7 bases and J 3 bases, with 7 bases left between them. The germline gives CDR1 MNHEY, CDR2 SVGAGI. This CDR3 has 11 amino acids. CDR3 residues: CASTHGYEQYF. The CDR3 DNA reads TGTGCCAGCACCCACGGCTACGAGCAGTACTTC.

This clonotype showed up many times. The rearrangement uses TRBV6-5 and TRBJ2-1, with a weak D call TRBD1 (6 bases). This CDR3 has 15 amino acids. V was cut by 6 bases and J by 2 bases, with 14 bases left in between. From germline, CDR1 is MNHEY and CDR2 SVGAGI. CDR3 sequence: CASSPTKGAYNEQFF. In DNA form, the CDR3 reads TGTGCCAGCAGCCCTACTAAGGGGGCCTACAATGAGCAGTTCTTC.

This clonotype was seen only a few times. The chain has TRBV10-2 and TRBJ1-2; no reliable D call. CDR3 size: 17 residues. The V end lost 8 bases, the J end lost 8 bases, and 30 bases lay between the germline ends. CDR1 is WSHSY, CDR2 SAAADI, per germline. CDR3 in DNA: TGCGCCAGCTCTCCGACGGGTCTGTTTCAAGATGAGCGGGGCTACACCTTC. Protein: CASSPTGLFQDERGYTF.

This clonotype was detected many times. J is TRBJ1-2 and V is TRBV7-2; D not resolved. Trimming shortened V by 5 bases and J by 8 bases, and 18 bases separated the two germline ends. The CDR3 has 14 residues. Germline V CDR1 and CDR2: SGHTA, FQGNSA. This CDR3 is CASSLPRIERGYTF. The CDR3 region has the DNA TGTGCCAGCAGCCTTCCACGAATTGAGCGAGGCTACACCTTC.

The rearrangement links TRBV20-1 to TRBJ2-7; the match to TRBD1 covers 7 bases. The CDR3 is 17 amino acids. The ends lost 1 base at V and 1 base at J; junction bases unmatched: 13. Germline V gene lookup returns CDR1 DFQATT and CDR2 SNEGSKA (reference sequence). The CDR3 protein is CSARGPRGQAKSYEQYF. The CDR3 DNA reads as TGCAGTGCTAGAGGACCCCGAGGACAGGCGAAATCCTACGAGCAGTACTTC.

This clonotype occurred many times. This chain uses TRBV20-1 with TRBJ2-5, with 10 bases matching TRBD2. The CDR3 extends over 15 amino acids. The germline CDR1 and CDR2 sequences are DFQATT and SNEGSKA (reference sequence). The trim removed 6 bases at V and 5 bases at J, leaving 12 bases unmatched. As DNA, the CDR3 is TGCAGTGCCCCCGGAGGAGCGGGGGGGCCGGAGACCCAGTACTTC. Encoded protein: CSAPGGAGGPETQYF.

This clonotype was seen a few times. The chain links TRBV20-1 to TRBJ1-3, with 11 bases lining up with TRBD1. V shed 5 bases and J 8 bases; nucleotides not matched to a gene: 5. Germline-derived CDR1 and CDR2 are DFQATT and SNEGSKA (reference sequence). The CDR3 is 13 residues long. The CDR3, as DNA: TGCAGTGCTCATCCGGGACAGGGGGACACCATATATTTT. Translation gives CSAHPGQGDTIYF.